Shown below are 20 T cell receptor beta chains from a single sample sequenced in a study of cytomegalovirus exposure and HLA in healthy donors. In the PCR, 60 Vbeta and 13 Jbeta primers were used. Assay: immunoSEQ multiplex PCR; the TCRdb copy retains only in-frame clones and omits some. This sample has approximately 150,000 clones, with roughly four fifths found just once. The sample taken for sequencing was PBMCs. Source of these receptors: a man aged 45-65 years in good health and CMV-seropositive.

This clone was counted only a few times. The rearrangement joins TRBV4-1 to TRBJ2-7; D might be TRBD1 (6 bases). Trimming removed 1 base at V and 2 bases at J, with 9 bases between. Per the germline V gene, CDR1 is MGHRA and CDR2 is YSYEKL. The CDR3 sequence is 14 residues long. The CDR3 nucleotides read TGCGCCAGCAGCCAAGCCAGGGGCACCTACGAGCAGTACTTC. Translating it yields CASSQARGTYEQYF.

CDR3: CASSLDSRSYNEQFF. The CDR3 bases are TGCGCCAGCAGCTTGGACAGCCGCTCCTACAATGAGCAGTTCTTC. The chain carries TRBV5-1 and TRBJ2-1; D uncertain. The V end was cut by 0 bases, the J end by 0 bases, with 7 bases between. CDR1 SGHRS and CDR2 YFSETQ come from the germline V gene. CDR3 length equals 15 residues.

The J gene is TRBJ2-3, the V gene TRBV9; 10 bases align to TRBD1. Losses at the gene ends were 6 bases for V and 2 bases for J; bases not matched to a gene: 9. The CDR3 loop spans 16 amino acids. Germline CDR1 and CDR2: SGDLS and YYNGEE. CDR3 loop: CASTHGQGEPTDTQYF. CDR3 DNA sequence: TGTGCCAGCACTCACGGACAGGGGGAACCCACAGATACGCAGTATTTT.

The V call is TRBV2, the J call TRBJ2-7, with 7 bases fitting TRBD2. The CDR3 loop spans 15 amino acids. Germline loops: CDR1 SNHLY, CDR2 FYNNEI. Trimming cost V 3 bases and J 0 bases; bases outside gene matches: 5. This CDR3 reads CASSEGRESSYEQYF. The CDR3 DNA sequence: TGTGCCAGCAGTGAGGGGAGGGAAAGCTCCTACGAGCAGTACTTC.

This chain connects TRBV4-1 to TRBJ1-5; D gene unclear. Germline CDR1 and CDR2: MGHRA and YSYEKL. Trimming cost V 1 base and J 7 bases, with 8 bases left between them. This CDR3 has 13 amino acids. The CDR3 coding sequence is TGCGCCAGCAGCCAAGCGGTCTTCCAGCCCCAGCATTTT. As protein: CASSQAVFQPQHF.

The rearrangement uses TRBV6-6 and TRBJ2-1; 15 bases line up with TRBD2. Per the germline V gene, CDR1 is MNHNY and CDR2 is SVGAGI (reference sequence). Trimming removed 2 bases from V and 7 bases from J; junction bases left unmatched: 3. The CDR3 is 16 amino acids. The chain's CDR3 is CASSYGTSGRLNEQFF. The CDR3 DNA follows: TGTGCCAGCAGTTACGGGACTAGCGGGAGGCTGAATGAGCAGTTCTTC.

This chain uses TRBV10-3 with TRBJ1-1; D is possibly TRBD1 (6 bases). The germline V gene has CDR1 ENHRY and CDR2 SYGVKD. CDR3 length: 13 amino acids. Trimming pared 7 bases from V and 1 base from J, leaving 10 bases between. The DNA for the CDR3 is TGTGCCATCAATCCAGGGGAGAACACTGAAGCTTTCTTT. Amino acids: CAINPGENTEAFF.

The CDR3 region is CASSSQDRGNSPLHF. CDR3 nucleotides: TGTGCCAGCAGCTCCCAGGACAGGGGAAATTCACCCCTCCACTTT. The chain recombines TRBV13 with TRBJ1-6; TRBD1 matches 9 bases. The CDR3 extends over 15 amino acids. Unmatched junction bases numbered 5, after V lost 4 bases and J lost 7 bases. Germline CDR1 PRHDT, CDR2 FYEKMQ (reference sequence).

The gene calls are TRBV7-2 and TRBJ1-5; D is perhaps TRBD1 (5 bases). The CDR3 sequence is 15 residues long. Trimming pared 1 base from V and 1 base from J, leaving 8 bases between. Germline CDR1 reads SGHTA; CDR2 reads FQGNSA. CDR3 sequence reads: CASSLGQTSNQPQHF. Here the CDR3 DNA reads TGTGCCAGCAGCTTAGGACAGACGAGCAATCAGCCCCAGCATTTT.

The chain carries TRBV19 and TRBJ2-1; weak D call: TRBD1 (6 bases). V lost 5 bases and J lost 5, with 13 bases in between. This CDR3 has 14 residues. Germline values: CDR1 LNHDA, CDR2 SQIVND (reference sequence). The CDR3 nucleotides are TGTGCCAGTAGTCCCACGGCAGGGGACAATGAGCAGTTCTTC. Translating gives CASSPTAGDNEQFF.

The genes are TRBV13 and TRBJ2-1, with D unresolved. V gave up 0 bases and J gave up 10 bases, with 7 bases separating them. Germline V gene data show CDR1 as PRHDT and CDR2 as FYEKMQ (reference sequence). This CDR3 contains 12 residues. CDR3 loop: CASSLGQTEQFF. Written as DNA, the CDR3 is TGTGCCAGCAGCTTAGGACAGACAGAGCAGTTCTTC.

The rearrangement joins TRBV27 to TRBJ2-7; no clear D. The CDR3 is 14 residues long. Trimming pared 2 bases from V and 5 bases from J, leaving 13 bases between. Germline V gene data show CDR1 as MNHEY and CDR2 as SMNVEV (reference sequence). This chain's CDR3 is CASSLIEQPNEQYF. The CDR3 bases are TGTGCCAGCAGTTTAATAGAACAGCCGAACGAGCAGTACTTC.

This chain connects TRBV5-6 to TRBJ2-7, with 8 bases aligning to TRBD1. Germline CDR1 reads SGHDT; CDR2 reads YYEEEE. This CDR3 region has 14 residues. V was pared by 5 bases and J by 3 bases, with 7 bases of the junction left unmatched. The CDR3 reads CASSWPGQDYEQYF. The CDR3 DNA is TGTGCCAGCAGTTGGCCGGGACAGGACTACGAGCAGTACTTC. Together with reference TRBV5-6 and TRBJ2-7, the CDR3 gives the full variable domain: DAGVTQSPTHLIKTRGQQVTLRCSPKSGHDTVSWYQQALGQGPQFIFQYYEEEERQRGNFPDRFSGHQFPNYSSELNVNALLLGDSALYLCASSWPGQDYEQYFGPGTRLTVT.

This chain links TRBV9 with TRBJ1-5; D is ambiguous. The CDR3 spans 14 residues. Germline V gene data show CDR1 as SGDLS and CDR2 as YYNGEE. The V and J ends lost 3 bases and 0 bases respectively, with 7 bases between them. The CDR3 is CASSGSNSNQPQHF. As DNA, the CDR3 is TGTGCCAGCAGCGGGAGTAATAGCAATCAGCCCCAGCATTTT.

The V and J genes are TRBV9 and TRBJ1-2; maybe TRBD1 (5 bases). This CDR3 comprises 19 residues. CDR1 and CDR2 (germline): SGDLS, YYNGEE. V was trimmed by 3 bases and J by 3 bases, leaving 27 bases between them. The CDR3 protein is CASSGGNQPTGGRYYGYTF. For the CDR3, the DNA is TGTGCCAGCAGCGGCGGCAACCAACCTACGGGGGGGAGATACTATGGCTACACCTTC.

This sequence joins TRBV9 and TRBJ2-7; possible D gene TRBD2, 6 bases. Germline-derived CDR1 and CDR2 are SGDLS and YYNGEE. The CDR3 has 14 residues. Trimming stripped 1 base from V and 2 bases from J, with 10 bases between. CDR3 in amino acids: CASSVWGDPYEQYF. The CDR3 region has the DNA TGTGCCAGCAGCGTATGGGGGGATCCCTACGAGCAGTACTTC. Looking up the rest from reference TRBV9 and TRBJ2-7 gives the full variable domain: DSGVTQTPKHLITATGQRVTLRCSPRSGDLSVYWYQQSLDQGLQFLIQYYNGEERAKGNILERFSAQQFPDLHSELNLSSLELGDSALYFCASSVWGDPYEQYFGPGTRLTVT.

V is TRBV5-6 and J is TRBJ2-1; TRBD1 agrees at 8 bases. The CDR3 is made up of 15 amino acids. Germline values: CDR1 SGHDT, CDR2 YYEEEE. With 6 bases clipped from V and 3 bases from J, the junction kept 8 bases outside the gene matches. The CDR3 region is CASTPQGQVYNEQFF. The CDR3 DNA reads as TGTGCCAGCACACCCCAGGGACAGGTCTACAATGAGCAGTTCTTC.

The rearrangement uses TRBV7-2 and TRBJ2-3, with D possibly matching TRBD2 (7 bases). Deletions cut 4 bases from V and 4 bases from J, with 12 bases between. Germline V CDR1 and CDR2: SGHTA, FQGNSA. The CDR3 totals 14 residues. CDR3 loop: CASSWGGRADTQYF. The CDR3, as DNA: TGTGCCAGCAGCTGGGGGGGCCGAGCAGATACGCAGTATTTT.

The CDR3 DNA reads as TGTGCCAGCAGTTCGCGACAGGGCGTAGGGACCGGGGAGCTGTTTTTT. This encodes CASSSRQGVGTGELFF. The rearrangement uses TRBV6-5 and TRBJ2-2, with TRBD1 identical over 7 bases. Trimming took 4 bases from V and 5 from J; bases not matched to a gene: 10. Germline CDR1 MNHEY, CDR2 SVGAGI. This CDR3 comprises 16 residues.

The chain links TRBV6-1 to TRBJ2-7, with 7 bases that match TRBD2. J was trimmed by 4 bases and V by 2 bases; bases with no gene match: 11. Germline V gene sequence: CDR1 MNHNS, CDR2 SASEGT. The CDR3 is made up of 16 amino acids. The CDR3 nucleotides read TGTGCCAGCAGTGAACCCCTTGGGGGGGTAGGTTACGAGCAGTACTTC. Protein sequence: CASSEPLGGVGYEQYF.